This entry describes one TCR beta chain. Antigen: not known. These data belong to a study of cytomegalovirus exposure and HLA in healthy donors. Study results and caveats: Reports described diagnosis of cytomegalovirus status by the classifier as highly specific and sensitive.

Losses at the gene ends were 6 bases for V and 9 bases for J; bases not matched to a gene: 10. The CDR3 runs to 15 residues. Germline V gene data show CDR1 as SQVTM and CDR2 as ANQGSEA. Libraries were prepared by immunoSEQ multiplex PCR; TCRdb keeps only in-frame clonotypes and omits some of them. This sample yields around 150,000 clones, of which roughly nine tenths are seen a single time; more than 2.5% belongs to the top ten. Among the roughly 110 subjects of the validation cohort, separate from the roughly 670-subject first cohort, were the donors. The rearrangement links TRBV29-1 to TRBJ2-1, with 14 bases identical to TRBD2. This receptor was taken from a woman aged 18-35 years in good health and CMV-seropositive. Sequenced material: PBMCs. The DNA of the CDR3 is TGCAGCGTGGGGATGACTAGCGGGGGGGCCGGTGAGCAGTTCTTC. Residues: CSVGMTSGGAGEQFF.